This T cell receptor beta chain stems from a study of T cells in localized non-small cell lung cancer. Repertoires were generated with immunoSEQ multiplex PCR, while TCRdb's copy carries only in-frame clones and drops some. Here the sample spans 34,000 or so clones, 93% being singletons. The CDR3 runs to 16 residues. Germline values: CDR1 LNHNV, CDR2 YYDKDF (reference sequence). V shed 0 bases and J shed 0 bases, with 11 bases lying between them. In its sample, this clone was seen a few times. The source is a female donor of 60 years or more with stage I lung adenocarcinoma. The sample consisted of peripheral blood, taken before any cancer treatment. The chain couples TRBV15 to TRBJ1-1; D unresolved. CDR3 in DNA: TGTGCCACCAGCAGAGATCAAAATGCCATGAACACTGAAGCTTTCTTT. It encodes CATSRDQNAMNTEAFF.